This T cell receptor (beta chain) was captured by sequencing in a study of T cell responses to AZD1222 COVID-19 vaccine (dated by TCRdb to the early 2020s). Study-level background: Because spike-specific TCR depth and breadth did not differ between the two schedules, AZD1222 recipients who got a second dose at roughly 4 weeks were pooled with those who got a second dose at roughly 12 weeks. TCR sequencing covered 230 or so trial participants: about 210 given two doses of AZD1222 and about 26 given two doses of MenACWY control vaccine. Enrollment into the trials was organized by age into subgroups of 18-55, 56-69 and 70-plus years, and those subgroups contained roughly 160, 29 and 62 TCR-sequenced participants, respectively. Summary of the overall study and its limitations: Conclusions about previously exposed vaccinees are limited, since just five to seven AZD1222 recipients were seropositive for SARS-CoV-2 at baseline. No day 14 peak-response samples were available, so repertoires were characterized only after the peak T cell response. Spike-specific TCR breadth and depth rose significantly after two AZD1222 doses compared with day 0 and with MenACWY recipients. Nearly half of unique spike-specific TCRs reportedly recognized epitopes outside regions mutated in the B.1.351 and B.1.1.7 variants. Most participants were white British and females outnumbered males, and the authors suggested that clonal diversity may have been underestimated. The 56-69-year group was small, and its depth increase did not reach significance, likely because of low power. The whole spike protein was spanned by vaccine-associated CD4 TCRs, and dominant responses were seen in regions 160-218 and 743-854.

The CDR3 regions of human TCRbeta chains were analyzed by immunosequencing. In the paper's pipeline: Repertoire TCRs were checked for matches against a reference library of SARS-CoV-2-specific TCRs that had been generated using the MIRA antigen-specificity platform. Breadth meant the fraction of unique TCRs that were SARS-CoV-2-associated, whereas depth meant the fraction of total T cells that were SARS-CoV-2-associated. Each spike-specific TCR was assigned to its reactive spike region and to a CD4 or CD8 class using the MIRA data. Log10-transformed breadth and depth values were compared by one-way ANOVA with Sidak's multiple comparisons tests. Held by TCRdb, this immuneACCESS table contains in-frame sequences only and omits some clones. Under half of the omission traces to an unresolved V gene where checked; the cause of the rest is unknown. That table furnishes V, J and clone size, whereas the DNA furnished D and trimming. This sample has some 110,000 clones in its table, and 85% to 95% of those were observed once. The ten largest clones capture about 3% of the sample.

A note on this clone: Its binding antigen is unknown. Base qualities are not provided; no much larger clone lies one nucleotide away.

This specimen's time point label, per the study, means: baseline before first vaccination. Samples from vaccinated people were obtained from the UK trials COV001 and COV002, which included a single-blind randomized controlled phase 2/3 trial of AZD1222 (ChAdOx1 nCoV-19) in healthy adults. For TCRbeta chain sequencing, PBMC samples were collected from trial participants at day 0 and at day 28 after the second dose. Reading the germline V gene (reference sequence) gives CDR1 LGHDT and CDR2 YNNKEL. The junction carries 18 bases between V and J, which are trimmed by 4 bases and 3 bases respectively. The cysteine opens and the phenylalanine closes a CDR3 of 17 amino acids. Just CDR3 DNA is preserved here, 51 bases in frame from base 1.

This TCR came from an adult in good health. This sample comprised peripheral blood, obtained on day 0 of AZD1222 vaccination. Here the chain combines TRBV3-1 (or the pseudogene TRBV3-2) and TRBJ2-2; the D gene is perhaps TRBD1 or TRBD2, as each covers 5 bases. The encoded CDR3 is CASSRLTGATDTGELFF. The nucleotide sequence is given as TGTGCCAGCAGCCGCTTAACCGGGGCGACGGACACCGGGGAGCTGTTTTTT.